The 30 T cell receptor beta chains reported below all come from one sample, sequenced in a study of T cells in Graves' hyperthyroidism and ophthalmopathy. RNA transcripts were the template for amplifying TCR beta CDR3 regions. Using the HTBI primer set, a first-round RT-PCR was run on the TCR CDR3. TCRdb passed the multiplex PCR reads through MiXCR, listing each CDR3 protein once. The repertoire includes over 450,000 distinct CDR3 sequences, approximately 15% of them detected once, and around a sixth sits in the top ten. The sample taken for sequencing was blood. The receptors shown here come from a woman younger than 30 with Graves' hyperthyroidism.

The table lists this clonotype with many counts. V and J are TRBV20-1 and TRBJ1-3; maybe TRBD1 (6 bases). Per the germline V gene, CDR1 is DFQATT and CDR2 is SNEGSKA (reference sequence). The CDR3 length is 17 residues. V lost 0 bases, J lost 0 bases, and 15 bases lay in between. CDR3 protein: CSARDKDRPSSGNTIYF. CDR3 DNA sequence: TGCAGTGCTAGAGACAAAGACAGGCCCAGCTCTGGAAACACCATATATTTT.

The V and J genes are TRBV2 and TRBJ1-6, with D perhaps matching TRBD1 (6 bases). CDR3 length: 16 amino acids. Germline CDR1 SNHLY, CDR2 FYNNEI. Trimming pared 6 bases from V and 8 bases from J, leaving 20 bases between. The CDR3: CASSATRGTFHSPLHF. CDR3 DNA sequence: TGTGCCAGCAGCGCAACCAGGGGTACTTTTCATTCACCCCTCCACTTT.

This clonotype was observed at least ten times. The J gene is TRBJ1-4, the V gene TRBV5-1; 7 bases align to TRBD1. Germline CDR1 SGHRS, CDR2 YFSETQ. CDR3 length: 14 residues. Germline trimming cut 2 bases from V and 8 bases from J; bases unmatched to any gene: 6. The DNA of the CDR3 is TGCGCCAGCAGCTTTGGACAGGCTAGGGAAAAACTGTTTTTT. Its protein is CASSFGQAREKLFF.

This clonotype was observed many times. The genes are TRBV7-9 and TRBJ2-5, with TRBD2 matching over 10 bases. Germline CDR1 is SEHNR and CDR2 is FQNEAQ (reference sequence). The V segment lost 4 bases and the J segment 3 bases; nucleotides outside the gene matches: 8. This CDR3 contains 16 residues. DNA for the CDR3: TGTGCCAGCAGCTCCCAGACTAGCGGGCGGAAAGAGACCCAGTACTTC. It specifies CASSSQTSGRKETQYF.

Concerning this clonotype: Just one base apart from a much larger clone, this may be a read error. The chain has TRBV11-2 and TRBJ1-5; D unresolved. Germline CDR1 SGHAT, CDR2 FQNNGV. The V end was cut by 5 bases, the J end by 6 bases, with 14 bases between. The CDR3 contains 14 residues. The CDR3 is CASSREAGSQPQHF. The CDR3 nucleotides are TGTGCCAGCAGCCGGGAGGCGGGAAGTCAGCCCCAGCATTTT.

This clonotype has only a few counts. With a much larger clone just one base away, this may be a read error. The chain combines TRBV2 with TRBJ2-5, with 10 bases matching TRBD2. The CDR3 is 16 amino acids. Germline V lookup: CDR1 SNHLY, CDR2 FYNNEI. CDR3: CASSARTSGRQEAQYF. The CDR3 DNA is TGTGCCAGCTCGGCTAGGACTAGCGGTCGGCAAGAGGCCCAGTACTTC.

This clonotype was recorded many times. J is TRBJ1-4 and V is TRBV2, with D hard to call. Germline CDR1 and CDR2: SNHLY and FYNNEI. The V gene lost 7 bases and the J gene lost 2 bases, with 11 bases spanning the gap. CDR3 size: 14 residues. CDR3 bases: TGTGCCAGCACCGCCCTGAGGACTAATGAAAAACTGTTTTTT. It is translated as CASTALRTNEKLFF.

This chain joins TRBV6-1 and TRBJ2-1, with 9 bases identical to TRBD1. V gave up 6 bases and J gave up 9 bases; unmatched junction bases: 6. The CDR3 covers 13 residues. Germline assignment: CDR1 MNHNS and CDR2 SASEGT. CDR3 DNA sequence: TGTGCCAGCAGCCAAGGACAGGGGTCTGAGCAGTTCTTC. It specifies CASSQGQGSEQFF.

There are a few counts of this clonotype. This rearrangement joins TRBV24-1 to TRBJ2-1; 14 bases line up with TRBD2. This CDR3 comprises 20 residues. J lost 6 bases, V lost 5 bases, and 17 bases had no gene match. Germline V gene sequence: CDR1 KGHDR, CDR2 SFDVKD. The CDR3, as DNA: TGTGCCACCAGTGCGGGGACTAGCGGGAGATTTTCACGGGGTCCCAATGAGCAGTTCTTC. This translates into CATSAGTSGRFSRGPNEQFF.

This clonotype was seen many times. This sequence joins TRBV20-1 and TRBJ2-5, with TRBD2 matching over 13 bases. This CDR3 has 15 amino acids. Germline V gives CDR1 DFQATT, CDR2 SNEGSKA (reference sequence). The V segment lost 6 bases and the J segment 7 bases; nucleotides outside the gene matches: 11. CDR3 in DNA: TGCAGTGCACCCGGGACTAGCGGGGTGGGTTGGACCCAGTACTTC. Its protein is CSAPGTSGVGWTQYF.

V usage is TRBV18 and J usage is TRBJ2-7; TRBD1 matches 12 bases. CDR3 length: 20 residues. Per germline, CDR1 KGHSH and CDR2 LQKENI. J was trimmed by 1 base and V by 5 bases; bases with no gene match: 18. CDR3 sequence reads: CASSNQGGTGGLFGSYEQYV. CDR3 DNA: TGTGCCAGCTCAAACCAGGGAGGGACAGGGGGCTTGTTCGGATCCTACGAGCAGTACGTC.

This clonotype was counted only a few times. The chain carries TRBV5-5 and TRBJ1-2; no clear D. The CDR3 extends over 15 amino acids. V lost 0 bases, J lost 3 bases, and 12 bases lay in between. CDR1 is SGHKS, CDR2 YYEKEE, per germline (reference sequence). CDR3 DNA sequence: TGTGCCAGCAGCTTGGGGATCCGGGGATACTATGGCTACACCTTC. Amino acid sequence: CASSLGIRGYYGYTF.

This chain uses TRBV20-1 with TRBJ2-3; perhaps D is TRBD1 or TRBD2 (5 bases each). Germline-derived CDR1 and CDR2 are DFQATT and SNEGSKA (reference sequence). This CDR3 comprises 15 residues. Trimming cost V 3 bases and J 2 bases, with 15 bases left between them. For the CDR3, the DNA is TGCAGTGCTAGCTTTTGGGACCCTCACACAGATACGCAGTATTTT. This translates into CSASFWDPHTDTQYF.

This clonotype was seen a few times. DNA for the CDR3: TGTGCCAGCAAAGGGGTTTCCCCGGGAAACACCATATATTTT. This sequence encodes CASKGVSPGNTIYF. V is TRBV2 and J is TRBJ1-3, with D perhaps TRBD1 (5 bases). V lost 7 bases to trimming and J lost 4 bases, with 14 bases between them. The CDR3 contains 14 residues. CDR1 is SNHLY and CDR2 is FYNNEI in the germline V gene.

This clonotype was counted at least ten times. The rearrangement uses TRBV20-1 and TRBJ2-7; a possible D gene is TRBD2 (6 bases). Trimming removed 0 bases at V and 9 bases at J, with 18 bases between. Germline V gene sequence: CDR1 DFQATT, CDR2 SNEGSKA (reference sequence). The CDR3 length is 14 residues. The CDR3: CSAREEGGTRGQYF. As DNA, the CDR3 is TGCAGTGCTAGAGAAGAGGGAGGCACCCGGGGGCAGTACTTC.

This clonotype was detected ten times or more. J is TRBJ1-5 and V is TRBV28, with 7 bases aligning to TRBD1. Germline V gives CDR1 MDHEN, CDR2 SYDVKM. There are 15 residues in the CDR3. V was clipped by 3 bases and J by 5 bases; unmatched bases: 7. CDR3 in DNA: TGTGCCAGCAGTTTCTCAGGGGGACTGGATCAGCCCCAGCATTTT. It codes for CASSFSGGLDQPQHF.

In regard to this clonotype: A much larger clone lies a single base off, so this may be a read error. The chain has TRBV29-1 and TRBJ2-3; no reliable D call. V was cut by 7 bases and J by 9 bases, with 23 bases left in between. The germline V gene has CDR1 SQVTM and CDR2 ANQGSEA. The CDR3 has 14 amino acids. The CDR3 spells CSAQNRAEDGTQYF. The CDR3 DNA is TGCAGCGCCCAAAACCGTGCGGAAGACGGGACGCAGTATTTT.

This clonotype was picked up many times. V gene TRBV29-1 combines with J gene TRBJ2-2; D is tentatively TRBD1 or TRBD2 (5 bases each). CDR1 and CDR2 (germline): SQVTM, ANQGSEA. The V end lost 5 bases, the J end lost 6 bases, and 16 bases lay between the germline ends. The CDR3 has 14 residues. The CDR3 nucleotides are TGCAGCGTTCGGGACGCTGCGTGGGCCGGGGAGCTGTTTTTT. Protein product: CSVRDAAWAGELFF.

This clonotype was observed at least ten times. The genes are TRBV9 and TRBJ1-6; D gene ambiguous. Trimming pared 4 bases from V and 9 bases from J, leaving 14 bases between. CDR1 and CDR2 from the germline V gene are SGDLS and YYNGEE. The CDR3 consists of 14 residues. CDR3 nucleotide sequence: TGTGCCAGCAGCCCTCAGTGGGATGGTTCACCCCTCCACTTT. Protein product: CASSPQWDGSPLHF.

This clonotype was detected many times. The genes are TRBV20-1 and TRBJ2-7; no firm D call. CDR3 length equals 14 residues. Germline assignment: CDR1 DFQATT and CDR2 SNEGSKA (reference sequence). Between the trimmed V and J ends, which lost 6 bases and 2 bases, there was a span of 17 bases. The CDR3 region has the DNA TGCAGTGCCACAGTTTTAGGCTCACCCTACGAGCAGTACTTC. Residues: CSATVLGSPYEQYF.

At least ten counts were recorded for this clonotype. The chain joins TRBV5-1 to TRBJ2-7, with 10 bases aligning to TRBD2. The CDR3 length is 15 residues. Germline assignment: CDR1 SGHRS and CDR2 YFSETQ. Losses at the gene ends were 4 bases for V and 2 bases for J; bases not matched to a gene: 6. DNA of the CDR3: TGCGCCAGCAGCCTCCGGACTAGCGGAACCTACGAGCAGTACTTC. This sequence encodes CASSLRTSGTYEQYF.

This clonotype showed up just a few times. This chain links TRBV12-5 with TRBJ2-7; unclear D gene. The CDR3 is 15 amino acids. Deletions cut 0 bases from V and 2 bases from J, with 11 bases between. Germline values: CDR1 LGHNT, CDR2 FRNRAP. CDR3 coding DNA: TGTGCTAGTGGTTTGGTACGACCGTTGGCCTACGAGCAGTACTTC. Residues: CASGLVRPLAYEQYF.

This clonotype has ten or more counts. The genes are TRBV5-1 and TRBJ2-7, with 8 bases lining up with TRBD1. Germline CDR1 and CDR2: SGHRS and YFSETQ. The V and J ends lost 0 bases and 5 bases, in that order; junction bases with no gene match: 7. The CDR3 is 15 residues long. The CDR3 here is CASSLEWTGIDEQYF. Written as DNA, the CDR3 is TGCGCCAGCAGCTTGGAGTGGACAGGGATAGACGAGCAGTACTTC.

At least ten counts were recorded for this clonotype. J is TRBJ2-7 and V is TRBV6-1; 15 bases are shared with TRBD2. Germline values: CDR1 MNHNS, CDR2 SASEGT. This CDR3 comprises 16 residues. The ends lost 4 bases at V and 7 bases at J; junction bases unmatched: 8. CDR3 residues: CASSGRTSGRVGEQYV. For the CDR3, the DNA is TGTGCCAGCAGTGGAAGGACTAGCGGGAGGGTTGGGGAGCAGTACGTC.

The gene calls are TRBV7-2 and TRBJ2-1, with D unclear. Trimming removed 4 bases at V and 9 bases at J, with 16 bases between. CDR1 is SGHTA, CDR2 FQGNSA, per germline. This CDR3 is built from 14 residues. The CDR3 DNA is TGTGCCAGCAGCTCCCGGGTTTCGGTCGGTGAGCAGTTCTTC. The encoded protein is CASSSRVSVGEQFF.

This clonotype appeared a few times. The rearrangement links TRBV7-9 to TRBJ2-1; the match to TRBD1 covers 7 bases. Germline CDR1 is SEHNR and CDR2 is FQNEAQ (reference sequence). There are 14 residues in the CDR3. Trimming cost V 5 bases and J 7 bases; bases outside gene matches: 8. In nucleotides, the CDR3 is TGTGCCAGCAGCCTTTCGACAGGGACGAATGAGCAGTTCTTC. Translated: CASSLSTGTNEQFF. Full variable domain (outside the CDR3, taken from reference TRBV7-9 and TRBJ2-1): DTGVSQNPRHKITKRGQNVTFRCDPISEHNRLYWYRQTLGQGPEFLTYFQNEAQLEKSRLLSDRFSAERPKGSFSTLEIQRTEQGDSAMYLCASSLSTGTNEQFFGPGTRLTVL.

This clonotype has ten or more counts. The V call is TRBV6-1, the J call TRBJ2-6, with D perhaps given as TRBD1 or TRBD2 (5 bases each). The CDR3 loop spans 16 amino acids. Trimming took 7 bases from V and 0 from J, leaving 13 bases between them. The germline CDR1 and CDR2 sequences are MNHNS and SASEGT. In nucleotides, the CDR3 is TGTGCCAGCACCTGGGACCGACTCTCTGGGGCCAACGTCCTGACTTTC. This encodes CASTWDRLSGANVLTF.

The sample holds a few counts of this clonotype. The V gene is TRBV3-1, the J gene TRBJ2-2; 8 nucleotides match TRBD2. V shed 3 bases and J 6 bases; nucleotides not matched to a gene: 6. Germline V gene sequence: CDR1 LGHDT, CDR2 YNNKEL (reference sequence). The CDR3 covers 15 residues. CDR3 DNA sequence: TGTGCCAGCAGCCATCGGACTAGCATTGCCGGGGAGCTGTTTTTT. Its translation: CASSHRTSIAGELFF. The full variable domain, completed using reference TRBV3-1 and TRBJ2-2, is DTAVSQTPKYLVTQMGNDKSIKCEQNLGHDTMYWYKQDSKKFLKIMFSYNNKELIINETVPNRFSPKSPDKAHLNLHINSLELGDSAVYFCASSHRTSIAGELFFGEGSRLTVL.

This clonotype was counted many times. The chain employs TRBV2 and TRBJ2-1; a weak D match, TRBD2 (5 bases). Germline V gene lookup returns CDR1 SNHLY and CDR2 FYNNEI. V shed 6 bases and J shed 0 bases, with 9 bases lying between them. This CDR3 comprises 14 residues. As DNA, the CDR3 is TGTGCCAGCAGAAGCGGAAGCTCCTACAATGAGCAGTTCTTC. Its protein is CASRSGSSYNEQFF.

This clonotype was detected many times. The chain recombines TRBV6-1 with TRBJ1-1, with no clear D. From germline, CDR1 is MNHNS and CDR2 SASEGT. V gave up 6 bases and J gave up 5 bases, with 13 bases separating them. CDR3 length: 13 residues. CDR3 sequence: CASSYDRWTEAFF. The CDR3 DNA reads TGTGCCAGCAGCTACGACCGGTGGACTGAAGCTTTCTTT.